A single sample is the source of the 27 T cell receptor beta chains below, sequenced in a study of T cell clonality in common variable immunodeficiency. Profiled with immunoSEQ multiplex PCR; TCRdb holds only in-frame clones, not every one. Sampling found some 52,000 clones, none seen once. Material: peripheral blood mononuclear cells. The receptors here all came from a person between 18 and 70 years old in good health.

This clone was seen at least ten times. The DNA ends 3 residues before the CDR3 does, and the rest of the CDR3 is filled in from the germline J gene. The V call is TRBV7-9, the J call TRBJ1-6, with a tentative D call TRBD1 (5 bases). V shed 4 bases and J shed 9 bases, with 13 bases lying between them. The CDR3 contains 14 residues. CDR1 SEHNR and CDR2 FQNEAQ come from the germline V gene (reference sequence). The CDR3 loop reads CASSYGGGGSPLHF. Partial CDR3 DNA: TGTGCCAGCAGCTACGGGGGAGGCGGTTCACCC.

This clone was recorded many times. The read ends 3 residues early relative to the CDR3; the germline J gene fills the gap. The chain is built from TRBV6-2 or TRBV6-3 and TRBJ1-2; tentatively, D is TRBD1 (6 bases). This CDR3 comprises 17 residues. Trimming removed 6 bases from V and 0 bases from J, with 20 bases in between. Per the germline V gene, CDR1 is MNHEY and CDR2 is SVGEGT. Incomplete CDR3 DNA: TGTGCCAGCAGCACCAGGGGCTTCAACTCCCCTAACTATGGC. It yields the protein CASSTRGFNSPNYG. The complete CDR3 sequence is CASSTRGFNSPNYGYTF.

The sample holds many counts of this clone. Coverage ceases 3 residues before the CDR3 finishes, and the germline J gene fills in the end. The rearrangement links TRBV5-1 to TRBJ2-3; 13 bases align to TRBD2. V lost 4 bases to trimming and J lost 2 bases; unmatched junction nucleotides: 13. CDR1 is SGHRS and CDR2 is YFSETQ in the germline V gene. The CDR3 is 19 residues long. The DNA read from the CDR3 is TGCGCCAGCAGCCAAAATGGACTAGCGGGAGCTGCCAACACAGATACG. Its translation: CASSQNGLAGAANTDT. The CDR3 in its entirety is CASSQNGLAGAANTDTQYF.

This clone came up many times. The CDR3 sequence: CASSYTDTGELFF. CDR3 DNA (partial): TGTGCCAGCAGCTACACAGACACCGGGGAG. This chain joins TRBV11-2 and TRBJ2-2, with unresolved D. The read terminates 3 residues before the CDR3 end, so the remaining end is supplied by the germline J gene. This CDR3 is 13 amino acids long. Germline V gene lookup returns CDR1 SGHAT and CDR2 FQNNGV. The germline V and J ends were trimmed by 4 bases and 3 bases, with 6 bases remaining between them.

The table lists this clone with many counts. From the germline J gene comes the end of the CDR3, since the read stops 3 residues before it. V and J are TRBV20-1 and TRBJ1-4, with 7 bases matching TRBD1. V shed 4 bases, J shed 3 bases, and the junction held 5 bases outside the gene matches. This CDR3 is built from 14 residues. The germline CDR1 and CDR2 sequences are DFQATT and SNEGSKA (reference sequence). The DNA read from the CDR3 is TGCAGTGCTAACAGGGGCGCTTCTAATGAAAAA. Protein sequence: CSANRGASNEK. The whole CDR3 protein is CSANRGASNEKLFF.

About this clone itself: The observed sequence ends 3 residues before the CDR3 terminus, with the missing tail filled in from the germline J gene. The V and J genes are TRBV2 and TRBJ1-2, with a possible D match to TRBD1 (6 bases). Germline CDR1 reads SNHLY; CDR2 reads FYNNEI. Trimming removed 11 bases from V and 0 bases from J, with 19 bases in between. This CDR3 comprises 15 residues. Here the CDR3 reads CAVTGTPKANYGYTF. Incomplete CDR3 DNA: TGTGCCGTAACCGGGACACCGAAGGCTAACTATGGC.

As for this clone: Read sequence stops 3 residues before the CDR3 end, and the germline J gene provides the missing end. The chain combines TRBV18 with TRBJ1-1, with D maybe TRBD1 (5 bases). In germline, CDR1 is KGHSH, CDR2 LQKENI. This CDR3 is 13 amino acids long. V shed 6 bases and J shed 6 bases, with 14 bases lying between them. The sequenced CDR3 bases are TGTGCCAGCTCCAGGGAGGGGTTGCCTGAA. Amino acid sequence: CASSREGLPE. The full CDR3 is CASSREGLPEAFF.

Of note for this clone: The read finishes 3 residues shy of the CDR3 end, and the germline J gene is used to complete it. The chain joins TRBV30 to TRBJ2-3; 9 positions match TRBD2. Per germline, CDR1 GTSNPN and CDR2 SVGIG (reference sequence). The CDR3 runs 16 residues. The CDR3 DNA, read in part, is TGTGCCTGGTCTGCCCGGCTAGCGGGAATCCAAGAGACG. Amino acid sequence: CAWSARLAGIQET. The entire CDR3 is CAWSARLAGIQETQYF.

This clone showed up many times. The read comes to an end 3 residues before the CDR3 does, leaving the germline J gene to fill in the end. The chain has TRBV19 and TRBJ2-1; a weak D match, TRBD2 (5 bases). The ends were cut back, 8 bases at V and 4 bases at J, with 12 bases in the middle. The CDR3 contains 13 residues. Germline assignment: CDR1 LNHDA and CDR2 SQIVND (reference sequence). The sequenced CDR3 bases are TGTGCCAGTCTCGCCGGGGTTTACAATGAG. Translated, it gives CASLAGVYNE. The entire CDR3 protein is CASLAGVYNEQFF.

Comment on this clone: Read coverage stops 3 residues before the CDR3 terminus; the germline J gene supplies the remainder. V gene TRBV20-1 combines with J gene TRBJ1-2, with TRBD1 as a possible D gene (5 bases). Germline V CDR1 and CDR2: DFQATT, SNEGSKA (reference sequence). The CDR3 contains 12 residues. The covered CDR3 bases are TGCAGTGCGGGCCTCGGGGGTAGCGGC. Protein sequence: CSAGLGGSG. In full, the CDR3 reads CSAGLGGSGYTF.

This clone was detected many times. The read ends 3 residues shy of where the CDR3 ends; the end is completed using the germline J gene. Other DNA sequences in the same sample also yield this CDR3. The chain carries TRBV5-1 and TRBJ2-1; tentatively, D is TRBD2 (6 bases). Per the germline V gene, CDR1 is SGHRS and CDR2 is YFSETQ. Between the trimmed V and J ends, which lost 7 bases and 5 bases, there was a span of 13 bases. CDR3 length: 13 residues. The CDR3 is CASSLGGDNEQFF. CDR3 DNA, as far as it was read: TGCGCCAGCTCCTTAGGAGGGGACAATGAG.

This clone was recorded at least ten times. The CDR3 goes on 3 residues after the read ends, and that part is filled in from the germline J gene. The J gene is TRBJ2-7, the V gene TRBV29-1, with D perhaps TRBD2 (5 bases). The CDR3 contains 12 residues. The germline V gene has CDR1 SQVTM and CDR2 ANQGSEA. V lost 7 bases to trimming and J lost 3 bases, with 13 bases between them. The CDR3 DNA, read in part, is TGCAGCGCCTGGACTGTTAACTACGAG. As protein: CSAWTVNYE. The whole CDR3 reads CSAWTVNYEQYF.

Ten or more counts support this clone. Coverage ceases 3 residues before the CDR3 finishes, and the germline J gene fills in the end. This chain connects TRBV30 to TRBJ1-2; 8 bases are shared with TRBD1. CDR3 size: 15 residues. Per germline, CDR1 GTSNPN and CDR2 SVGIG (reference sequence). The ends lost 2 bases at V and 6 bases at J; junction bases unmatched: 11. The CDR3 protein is CAWSTGQGAVDGYTF. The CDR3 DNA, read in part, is TGTGCCTGGAGTACTGGGCAGGGGGCCGTTGATGGC.

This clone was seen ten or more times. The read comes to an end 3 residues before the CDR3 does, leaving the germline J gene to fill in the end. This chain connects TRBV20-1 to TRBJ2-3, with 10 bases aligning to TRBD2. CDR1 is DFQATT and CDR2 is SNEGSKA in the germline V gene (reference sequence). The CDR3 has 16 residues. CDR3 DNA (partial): TGCAGTGCTAGAGATCTGGCTAGCGGGAGCGGAGAGACG. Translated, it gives CSARDLASGSGET. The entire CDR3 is CSARDLASGSGETQYF.

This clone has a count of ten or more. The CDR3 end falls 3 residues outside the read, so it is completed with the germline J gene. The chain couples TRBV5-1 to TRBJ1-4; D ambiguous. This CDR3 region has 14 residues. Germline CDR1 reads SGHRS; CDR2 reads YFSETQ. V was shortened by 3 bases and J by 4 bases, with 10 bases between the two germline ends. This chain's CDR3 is CASSSGSLNEKLFF. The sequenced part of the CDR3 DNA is TGCGCCAGCAGCTCAGGAAGCCTTAATGAAAAA.

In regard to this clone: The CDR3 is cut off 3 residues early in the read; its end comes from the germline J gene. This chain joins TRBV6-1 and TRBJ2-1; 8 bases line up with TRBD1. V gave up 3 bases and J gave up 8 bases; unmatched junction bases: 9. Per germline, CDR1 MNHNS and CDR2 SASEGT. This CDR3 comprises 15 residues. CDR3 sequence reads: CASSEGQVDFDEQFF. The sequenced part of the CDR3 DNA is TGTGCCAGCAGTGAGGGACAGGTGGACTTCGATGAG.

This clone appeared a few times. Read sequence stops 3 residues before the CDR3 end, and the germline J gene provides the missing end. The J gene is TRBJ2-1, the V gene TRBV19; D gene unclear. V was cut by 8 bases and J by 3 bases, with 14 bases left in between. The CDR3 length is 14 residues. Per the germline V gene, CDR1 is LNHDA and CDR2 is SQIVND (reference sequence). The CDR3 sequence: CASCPTQNYNEQFF. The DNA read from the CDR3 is TGTGCCAGTTGCCCAACACAGAACTACAATGAG.

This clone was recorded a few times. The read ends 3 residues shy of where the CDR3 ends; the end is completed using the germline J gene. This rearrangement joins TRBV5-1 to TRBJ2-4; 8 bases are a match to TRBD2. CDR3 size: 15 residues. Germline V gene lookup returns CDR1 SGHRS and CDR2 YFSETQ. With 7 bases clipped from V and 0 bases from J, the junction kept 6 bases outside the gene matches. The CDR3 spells CASRGGDLAKNIQYF. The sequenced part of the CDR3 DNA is TGCGCCAGCCGGGGGGGGGACTTAGCCAAAAACATT. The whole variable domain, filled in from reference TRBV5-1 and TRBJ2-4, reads KAGVTQTPRYLIKTRGQQVTLSCSPISGHRSVSWYQQTPGQGLQFLFEYFSETQRNKGNFPGRFSGRQFSNSRSEMNVSTLELGDSALYLCASRGGDLAKNIQYFGAGTRLSVL.

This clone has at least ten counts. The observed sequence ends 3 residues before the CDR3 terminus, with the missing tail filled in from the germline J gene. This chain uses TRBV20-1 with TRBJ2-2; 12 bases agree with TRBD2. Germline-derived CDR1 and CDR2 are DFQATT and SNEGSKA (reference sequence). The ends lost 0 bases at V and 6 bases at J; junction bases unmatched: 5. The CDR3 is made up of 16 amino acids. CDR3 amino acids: CSARDRLAGVPGELFF. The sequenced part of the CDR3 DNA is TGCAGTGCTAGAGATCGACTAGCGGGAGTCCCCGGGGAG.

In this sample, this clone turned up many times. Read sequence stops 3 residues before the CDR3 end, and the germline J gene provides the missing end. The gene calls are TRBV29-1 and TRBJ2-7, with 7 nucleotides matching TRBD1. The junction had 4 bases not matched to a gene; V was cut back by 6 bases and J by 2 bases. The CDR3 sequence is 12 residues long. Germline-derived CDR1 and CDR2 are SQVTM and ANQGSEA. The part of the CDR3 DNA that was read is TGCAGCGTGACGGGACAGACCTACGAG. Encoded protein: CSVTGQTYE. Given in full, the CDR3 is CSVTGQTYEQYF.

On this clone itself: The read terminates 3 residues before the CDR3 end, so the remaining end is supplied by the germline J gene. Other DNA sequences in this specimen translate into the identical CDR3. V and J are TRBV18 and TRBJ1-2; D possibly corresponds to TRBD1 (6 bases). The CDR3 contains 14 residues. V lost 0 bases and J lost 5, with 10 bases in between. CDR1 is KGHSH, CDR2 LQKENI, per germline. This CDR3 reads CASSPPTGWYGYTF. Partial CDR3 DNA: TGTGCCAGCTCACCACCCACAGGGTGGTATGGC. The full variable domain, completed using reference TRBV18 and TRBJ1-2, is NAGVMQNPRHLVRRRGQEARLRCSPMKGHSHVYWYRQLPEEGLKFMVYLQKENIIDESGMPKERFSAEFPKEGPSILRIQQVVRGDSAAYFCASSPPTGWYGYTFGSGTRLTVV.

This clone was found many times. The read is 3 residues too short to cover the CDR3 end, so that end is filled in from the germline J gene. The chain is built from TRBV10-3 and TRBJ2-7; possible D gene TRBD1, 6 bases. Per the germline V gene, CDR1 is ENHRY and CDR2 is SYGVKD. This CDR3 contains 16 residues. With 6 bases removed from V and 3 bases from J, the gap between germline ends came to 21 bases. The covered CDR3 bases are TGTGCCATCAGCGCCTCGGGCGGCAGGGGACGCTACGAG. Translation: CAISASGGRGRYE. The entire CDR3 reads CAISASGGRGRYEQYF.

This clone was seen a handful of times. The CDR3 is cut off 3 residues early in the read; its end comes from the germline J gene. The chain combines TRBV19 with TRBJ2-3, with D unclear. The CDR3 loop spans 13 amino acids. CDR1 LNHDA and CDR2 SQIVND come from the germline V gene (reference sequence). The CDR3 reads CASSIGGGGTQYF. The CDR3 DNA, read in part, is TGTGCCAGTAGTATAGGCGGTGGTGGGACG. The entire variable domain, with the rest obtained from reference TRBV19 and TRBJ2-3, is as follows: DGGITQSPKYLFRKEGQNVTLSCEQNLNHDAMYWYRQDPGQGLRLIYYSQIVNDFQKGDIAEGYSVSREKKESFPLTVTSAQKNPTAFYLCASSIGGGGTQYFGPGTRLTVL.

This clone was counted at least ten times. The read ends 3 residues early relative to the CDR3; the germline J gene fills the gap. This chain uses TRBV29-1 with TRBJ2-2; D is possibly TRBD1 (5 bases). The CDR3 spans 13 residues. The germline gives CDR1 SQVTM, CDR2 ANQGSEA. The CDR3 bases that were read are TGCAGCGGAGCTGACAGTCCCAATTCACCG. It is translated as CSGADSPNSP. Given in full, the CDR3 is CSGADSPNSPLFF.

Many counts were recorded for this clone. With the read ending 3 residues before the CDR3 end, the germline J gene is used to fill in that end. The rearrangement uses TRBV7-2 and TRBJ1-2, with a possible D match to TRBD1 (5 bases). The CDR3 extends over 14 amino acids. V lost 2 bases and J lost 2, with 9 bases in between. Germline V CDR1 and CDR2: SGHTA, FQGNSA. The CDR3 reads CASSLNGGNYGYTF. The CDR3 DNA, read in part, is TGTGCCAGCAGCTTAAATGGGGGGAACTATGGC.

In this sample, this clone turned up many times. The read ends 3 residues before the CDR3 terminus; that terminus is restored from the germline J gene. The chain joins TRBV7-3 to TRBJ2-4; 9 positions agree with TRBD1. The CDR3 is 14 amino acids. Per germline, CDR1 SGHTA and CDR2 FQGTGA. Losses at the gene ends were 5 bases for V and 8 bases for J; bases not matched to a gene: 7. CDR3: CASSLTGGADIQYF. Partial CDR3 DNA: TGTGCCAGCAGCCTGACAGGGGGTGCGGACATT.

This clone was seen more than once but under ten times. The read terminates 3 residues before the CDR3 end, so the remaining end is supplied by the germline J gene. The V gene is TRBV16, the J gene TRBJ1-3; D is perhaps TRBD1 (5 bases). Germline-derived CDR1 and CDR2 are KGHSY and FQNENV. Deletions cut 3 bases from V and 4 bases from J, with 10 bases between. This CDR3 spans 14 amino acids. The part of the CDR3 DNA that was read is TGTGCCAGCAGCCAGAGACAGTTCGGAAACACC. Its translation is CASSQRQFGNT. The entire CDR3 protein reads CASSQRQFGNTIYF.